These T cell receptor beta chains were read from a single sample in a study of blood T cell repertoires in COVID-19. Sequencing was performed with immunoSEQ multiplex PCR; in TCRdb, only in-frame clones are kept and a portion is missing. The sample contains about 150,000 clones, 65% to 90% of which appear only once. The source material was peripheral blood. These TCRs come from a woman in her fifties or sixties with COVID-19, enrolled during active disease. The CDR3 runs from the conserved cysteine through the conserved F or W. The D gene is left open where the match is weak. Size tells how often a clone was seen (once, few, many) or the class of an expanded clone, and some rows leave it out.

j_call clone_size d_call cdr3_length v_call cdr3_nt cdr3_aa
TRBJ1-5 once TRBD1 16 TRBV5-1 TGCGCCAGCAGCTTGGCCGGGACAGGGGGCGATCAGCCCCAGCATTTT CASSLAGTGGDQPQHF
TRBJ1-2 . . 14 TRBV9 TGTGCCAGCAGCCCCCCCGGACAGTTGGCTGGCTACACCTTC CASSPPGQLAGYTF
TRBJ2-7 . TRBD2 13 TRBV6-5 TGTGCCAGTGGACTAGCGGGAGCGTACGAGCAGTACTTC CASGLAGAYEQYF
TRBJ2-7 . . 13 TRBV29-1 TGCAGCGTTGCGCAGGGAAGGAGCCACGAGCAGTACTTC CSVAQGRSHEQYF
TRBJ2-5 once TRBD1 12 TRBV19 TGTGCCAGTAGGGACAGGGAGAAGACCCAGTACTTC CASRDREKTQYF
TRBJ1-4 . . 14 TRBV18 TGTGCCAGCTCACCACCGTCGGGGGGTGAAAAACTGTTTTTT CASSPPSGGEKLFF
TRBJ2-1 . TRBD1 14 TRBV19 TGTGCCAGTAGTTGGGGGACAGGGCCCCCTGAGCAGTTCTTC CASSWGTGPPEQFF
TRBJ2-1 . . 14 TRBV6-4 TGTGCCAGCAGTGAGTTCGGCAGGATCAATGAGCAGTTCTTC CASSEFGRINEQFF
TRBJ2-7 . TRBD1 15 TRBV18 TGTGCCAGCTCTCCCCTGGGACAGGGTACGTACGAGCAGTACTTC CASSPLGQGTYEQYF
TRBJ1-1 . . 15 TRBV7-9 TGTGCCAGCAGCCGAGCCGGGGATCGGGGCACTGAAGCTTTCTTT CASSRAGDRGTEAFF
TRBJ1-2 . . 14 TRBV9 TGTGCCAGCAGCGCTAGAGTTGCTAACTATGGCTACACCTTC CASSARVANYGYTF
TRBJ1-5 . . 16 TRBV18 TGTGCCAGCTCACCAGGGTCCAGGGTCGGCAATCAGCCCCAGCATTTT CASSPGSRVGNQPQHF
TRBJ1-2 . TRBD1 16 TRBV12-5 TGTGCTAGTTCCCGCTCGACAGGGGACGAAAACTATGGCTACACCTTC CASSRSTGDENYGYTF
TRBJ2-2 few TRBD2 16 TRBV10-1 TGCGCCAGCAGTGAGTCATTAGCGGGAGGGACCGGGGAGCTGTTTTTT CASSESLAGGTGELFF
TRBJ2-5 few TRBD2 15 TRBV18 TGTGCCAGCTCACACGACATGAGGGAGGGAGAGACCCAGTACTTC CASSHDMREGETQYF
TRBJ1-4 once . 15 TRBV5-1 TGCGCCAGCAGCCCGGAAGGGGCAACTAATGAAAAACTGTTTTTT CASSPEGATNEKLFF
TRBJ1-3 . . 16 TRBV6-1 TGTGCCAGCAGTGGGGGGACTGCCTTCTCTGGAAACACCATATATTTT CASSGGTAFSGNTIYF
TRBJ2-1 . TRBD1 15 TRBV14 TGTGCCAGCGATGTCGGCAGGGGGCTGTACAATGAGCAGTTCTTC CASDVGRGLYNEQFF
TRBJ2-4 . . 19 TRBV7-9 TGTGCCAGCAGCTCCGCCCGTGCCGACAGAGCTATAGCCAAAAACATTCAGTACTTC CASSSARADRAIAKNIQYF
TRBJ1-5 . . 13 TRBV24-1 TGTGCCACCAGTGACCCAGGGGAACAGCCCCAGCATTTT CATSDPGEQPQHF
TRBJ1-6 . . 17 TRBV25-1 TGTGCCAGCAGTGATTCAGCCAGGCCCCGATTTAATTCACCCCTCCACTTT CASSDSARPRFNSPLHF
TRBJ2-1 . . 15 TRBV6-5 TGTGCCAGCAGTCAATCCGGGACTTCTATCAATGAGCAGTTCTTC CASSQSGTSINEQFF
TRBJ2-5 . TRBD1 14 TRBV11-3 TGTGCCAGCAGCACCACAGGGGGTGAGGAGACCCAGTACTTC CASSTTGGEETQYF
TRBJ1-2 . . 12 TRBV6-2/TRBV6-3 TGTGCCAGCAGTTTGAGGCACTCTAGCTACACCTTC CASSLRHSSYTF
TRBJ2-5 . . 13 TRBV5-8 TGTGCCAGCAGCTCTCACATCCAAGAGACCCAGTACTTC CASSSHIQETQYF
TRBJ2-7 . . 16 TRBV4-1 TGCGCCAGCAGCCAAGATGGGGCAGGGGGAGGCTACGAGCAGTACTTC CASSQDGAGGGYEQYF
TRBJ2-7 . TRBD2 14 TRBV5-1 TGCGCCAGCAGCTACGGACTAGCGGAATACGAGCAGTACTTC CASSYGLAEYEQYF
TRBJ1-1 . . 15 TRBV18 TGTGCCAGCTCACCACCAACAGGGAGGGACACTGAAGCTTTCTTT CASSPPTGRDTEAFF
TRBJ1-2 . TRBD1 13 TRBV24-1 TGTGCCACCAGAGACAGGGGGGAATATGGCTACACCTTC CATRDRGEYGYTF
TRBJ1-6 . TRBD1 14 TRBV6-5 TGTGCCAGTACAGGGGGCGCCCATAATTCACCCCTCCACTTT CASTGGAHNSPLHF
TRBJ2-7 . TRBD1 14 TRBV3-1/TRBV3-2 TGTGCCAGCAGCCCGGGACAGATCGCCTACGAGCAGTACTTC CASSPGQIAYEQYF
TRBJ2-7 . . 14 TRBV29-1 TGCAGCGTTGAAGAAATTGGACAGTCCTACGAGCAGTACTTC CSVEEIGQSYEQYF
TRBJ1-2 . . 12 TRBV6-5 TGTGCCAGCGAGGGAGGGAACTATGGCTACACCTTC CASEGGNYGYTF
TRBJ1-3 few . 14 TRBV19 TGTGCCAGTAGTATTCCACTCTCTGGAAACACCATATATTTT CASSIPLSGNTIYF
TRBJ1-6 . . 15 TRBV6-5 TGTGCCAGCACCACTTCCGGGTTGCACAATTCACCCCTCCACTTT CASTTSGLHNSPLHF
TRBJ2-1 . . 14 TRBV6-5 TGTGCCAGCAGCCAACAGGGCTTCGACAATGAGCAGTTCTTC CASSQQGFDNEQFF
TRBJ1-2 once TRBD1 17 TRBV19 TGTGCCAGTATCCGGACAGGGGCCCCCCTATCTAACTATGGCTACACCTTC CASIRTGAPLSNYGYTF
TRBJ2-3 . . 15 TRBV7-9 TGTGCCAGCAGCCATAGGACACCGAGCACAGATACGCAGTATTTT CASSHRTPSTDTQYF
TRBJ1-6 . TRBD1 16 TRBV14 TGTGCCAGCAGCCTTTGGACAGGGGTCTTGAATTCACCCCTCCACTTT CASSLWTGVLNSPLHF
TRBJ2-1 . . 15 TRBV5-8 TGTGCCAGCAGCTTACCCGGGATCCCCTACAATGAGCAGTTCTTC CASSLPGIPYNEQFF
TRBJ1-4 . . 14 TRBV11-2 TGTGCCAGCAGCTCCCCAGGGACTAATGAAAAACTGTTTTTT CASSSPGTNEKLFF
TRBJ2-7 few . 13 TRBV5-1 TGCGCCAGCAGCTCTACAGCTCCCTACGAGCAGTACTTC CASSSTAPYEQYF
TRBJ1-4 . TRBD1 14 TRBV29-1 TGCAGCGTTGCGCTGGGACAGGATGATGAAAAACTGTTTTTT CSVALGQDDEKLFF
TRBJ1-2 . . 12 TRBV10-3 TGTGCCATCAGTGACATTAACTATGGCTACACCTTC CAISDINYGYTF
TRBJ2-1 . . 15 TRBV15 TGTGCCACCAGCAGAGGAGGGAGCTCCTACAATGAGCAGTTCTTC CATSRGGSSYNEQFF
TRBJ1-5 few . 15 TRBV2 TGTGCCAGCAGTGATGGGGACATTGGCAATCAGCCCCAGCATTTT CASSDGDIGNQPQHF
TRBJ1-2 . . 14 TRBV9 TGTGCCAGCAGCTCCCGAAGGGACTTCGGAGGCTACACCTTC CASSSRRDFGGYTF
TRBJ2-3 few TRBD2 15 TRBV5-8 TGTGCCAGCAGCAACCTAGCGGTTAGCACAGATACGCAGTATTTT CASSNLAVSTDTQYF
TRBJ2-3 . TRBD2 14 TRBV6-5 TGTGCCAGCAGGACTAGCGATCGCACAGATACGCAGTATTTT CASRTSDRTDTQYF
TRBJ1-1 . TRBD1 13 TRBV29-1 TGCAGCGCCTTCACAGGGGCGGACACTGAAGCTTTCTTT CSAFTGADTEAFF
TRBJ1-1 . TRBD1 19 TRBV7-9 TGTGCCAGCAGCTTAAAATTAGGTGGACAGGGGAGAAGTAGGACTGAAGCTTTCTTT CASSLKLGGQGRSRTEAFF
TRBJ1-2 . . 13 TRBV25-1 TGTGCCAGCATGGGCCAAGGGGGACATGGCTACACCTTC CASMGQGGHGYTF
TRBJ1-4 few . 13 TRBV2 TGTGCCAGCAAGTCGGGTCAGCTGCAAAAACTGTTTTTT CASKSGQLQKLFF
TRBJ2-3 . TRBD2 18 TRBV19 TGTGCCAGTAGTATGAAGGCGGGGGGGCGGAGCTCCTTAGATACGCAGTATTTT CASSMKAGGRSSLDTQYF
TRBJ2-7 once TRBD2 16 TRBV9 TGTGCCAGCAGCGTCGACATCGCTAGCGGGTACTACGAGCAGTACTTC CASSVDIASGYYEQYF